The TCR beta chain under discussion was sequenced for a study of T cell changes during pregnancy in multiple sclerosis. Profiled with immunoSEQ multiplex PCR; TCRdb holds only in-frame clones, not every one. Among fewer than 45,000 clones listed, 90% to 95% were seen once. There are 16 residues in the CDR3. Germline V lookup: CDR1 SEHNR, CDR2 FQNEAQ (reference sequence). V gave up 5 bases and J gave up 7 bases; unmatched junction bases: 12. Sequencing was performed on CD8+ T cells from peripheral blood mononuclear cells, taken in the third trimester of pregnancy. This TCR was sampled from a female donor with multiple sclerosis, enrolled in a pregnancy study. The chain combines TRBV7-9 with TRBJ2-1; 9 nucleotides match TRBD2. In DNA form, the CDR3 reads TGTGCCAGCAGCCCAGCTAGCGGGATATCAAGAAATGAGCAGTTCTTC. This translates into CASSPASGISRNEQFF. Together with reference TRBV7-9 and TRBJ2-1, the CDR3 gives the full variable domain: DTGVSQNPRHKITKRGQNVTFRCDPISEHNRLYWYRQTLGQGPEFLTYFQNEAQLEKSRLLSDRFSAERPKGSFSTLEIQRTEQGDSAMYLCASSPASGISRNEQFFGPGTRLTVL.